The rows below give T cell receptor beta chains drawn from one sample of a study of graft-versus-host responses after intestinal transplantation. Profiled with immunoSEQ multiplex PCR; TCRdb holds only in-frame clones, not every one. The repertoire holds some 40,000 clones, 91% seen once, with roughly 2.5% in the top ten. The input for sequencing was PBMCs, taken 300 to 320 days after intestinal transplant. Receptors were obtained from a human patient who received an intestinal transplant, so some T cells may come from the graft donor. Each CDR3 is given with its conserved first and last residue. A D gene is named only where the DNA matches it firmly. Clone sizes are given selectively: once, few, many, or a class where the clone is expanded.

D,size,V,J,CDR3,DNA
TRBD2,.,TRBV4-1,TRBJ2-7,CASSQDLTSGTYEQYF,TGCGCCAGCAGCCAAGATCTGACTAGCGGGACCTACGAGCAGTACTTC
TRBD2,.,TRBV7-9,TRBJ2-3,CASRIAGVADTQYF,TGTGCCAGCCGAATAGCGGGGGTAGCAGATACGCAGTATTTT
.,.,TRBV11-3,TRBJ2-7,CASSTEGGVPYEQYF,TGTGCCAGCAGCACTGAGGGGGGGGTTCCCTACGAGCAGTACTTC
.,.,TRBV2,TRBJ2-2,CASSETSAGELFF,TGTGCCAGCAGTGAAACGAGTGCCGGGGAGCTGTTTTTT
.,once,TRBV19,TRBJ2-3,CASSIARADTQYF,TGTGCCAGTAGTATCGCTCGGGCAGATACGCAGTATTTT
TRBD2,.,TRBV4-2,TRBJ2-5,CASSQDHIGTSFGLETQYF,TGTGCCAGCAGCCAAGATCACATAGGGACTAGCTTTGGGCTGGAGACCCAGTACTTC
.,.,TRBV9,TRBJ2-7,CASSVKPPFRGAAWEQYF,TGTGCCAGCAGCGTAAAGCCCCCCTTTCGGGGGGCCGCCTGGGAGCAGTACTTC
.,.,TRBV28,TRBJ2-3,CASSLMGYTDTQYF,TGTGCCAGCAGTTTAATGGGGTACACAGATACGCAGTATTTT
TRBD2,.,TRBV2,TRBJ2-1,CASSEILAVGHEQFF,TGTGCCAGCAGTGAGATACTAGCGGTCGGCCATGAGCAGTTCTTC
TRBD2,.,TRBV7-2,TRBJ2-1,CAILKGTRGNEQFF,TGTGCCATCTTAAAAGGGACTAGGGGCAATGAGCAGTTCTTC
.,.,TRBV4-2,TRBJ2-7,CASSQDPVGYEQYF,TGTGCCAGCAGCCAAGATCCGGTAGGCTACGAGCAGTACTTC
.,.,TRBV28,TRBJ1-2,CASSLDVREEGFYGYTF,TGTGCCAGCAGTTTAGATGTCAGGGAGGAGGGTTTTTATGGCTACACCTTC
.,.,TRBV29-1,TRBJ2-2,CSVPGDTGELFF,TGCAGCGTTCCGGGGGACACCGGGGAGCTGTTTTTT
.,.,TRBV6-1,TRBJ1-5,CASSPGSYQPQHF,TGTGCCAGCAGCCCCGGGAGCTATCAGCCCCAGCATTTT
.,.,TRBV9,TRBJ2-3,CASSPAPVRTPTDTQYF,TGTGCCAGCAGCCCGGCCCCGGTACGGACACCCACAGATACGCAGTATTTT
TRBD1,.,TRBV7-6,TRBJ2-7,CASAPGQGSYEQYF,TGTGCCAGCGCCCCGGGACAGGGCTCCTACGAGCAGTACTTC
.,.,TRBV2,TRBJ2-7,CASKRDVAYEQYF,TGTGCCAGCAAACGGGACGTAGCCTACGAGCAGTACTTC
.,.,TRBV2,TRBJ2-1,CASKQYNEQFF,TGTGCCAGCAAACAGTACAATGAGCAGTTCTTC
.,.,TRBV4-2,TRBJ1-3,CASSKEGQLSSGNTIYF,TGTGCCAGCAGCAAAGAGGGACAACTGAGCTCTGGAAACACCATATATTTT
.,.,TRBV28,TRBJ1-3,CASSLQGSGNTIYF,TGTGCCAGCAGTTTACAGGGCTCTGGAAACACCATATATTTT
.,.,TRBV6-1,TRBJ1-1,CASSESNMNTEAFF,TGTGCCAGCAGTGAATCTAACATGAACACTGAAGCTTTCTTT
.,.,TRBV5-8,TRBJ1-5,CASSFSAGTSLFRNQPQHF,TGTGCCAGCAGCTTTTCTGCAGGGACCTCCCTTTTCCGCAATCAGCCCCAGCATTTT
TRBD2,.,TRBV5-4,TRBJ2-3,CASSLRVGLADTQYF,TGTGCCAGCAGCTTGAGGGTGGGACTAGCGGATACGCAGTATTTT
.,.,TRBV6-1,TRBJ1-5,CASRGGVYQPQHF,TGTGCCAGCAGGGGGGGAGTTTATCAGCCCCAGCATTTT
.,once,TRBV2,TRBJ2-1,CASTSQTPQDNEQFF,TGTGCCAGCACCAGCCAGACCCCGCAGGACAATGAGCAGTTCTTC
TRBD2,.,TRBV27,TRBJ2-1,CASSLGLVMEQFF,TGTGCCAGCAGTTTAGGACTAGTTATGGAGCAGTTCTTC
TRBD2,.,TRBV6-6,TRBJ2-3,CASRLAGGLDTQYF,TGTGCCAGCAGATTAGCGGGGGGGCTCGATACGCAGTATTTT
.,.,TRBV9,TRBJ2-3,CASSSERTSTDTQYF,TGTGCCAGCAGCTCAGAGCGGACTAGCACAGATACGCAGTATTTT
TRBD1,once,TRBV6-1,TRBJ1-2,CASTDRVYGYTF,TGTGCCAGCACGGACAGGGTCTATGGCTACACCTTC
.,.,TRBV5-1,TRBJ1-2,CASSLEGYGYTF,TGCGCCAGCAGCTTGGAAGGGTATGGCTACACCTTC
TRBD2,.,TRBV11-2,TRBJ2-1,CASSASGGKGNEQFF,TGTGCCAGCAGCGCTAGCGGGGGAAAAGGCAATGAGCAGTTCTTC
.,.,TRBV5-6,TRBJ2-7,CASSLRGRGDEQYF,TGTGCCAGCAGCTTGAGAGGTCGGGGAGACGAGCAGTACTTC
TRBD1,.,TRBV5-1,TRBJ1-5,CASSYTPLGRGLNQPQHF,TGCGCCAGCAGCTACACTCCCTTGGGCAGGGGGCTCAATCAGCCCCAGCATTTT
TRBD2,few,TRBV7-3,TRBJ2-3,CASSLGLAGDTQYF,TGTGCCAGCAGCTTGGGACTAGCGGGAGATACGCAGTATTTT
.,.,TRBV19,TRBJ1-2,CASSIDRIFNYGYTF,TGTGCCAGTAGTATAGATCGGATATTCAACTATGGCTACACCTTC
.,few,TRBV5-4,TRBJ1-2,CASSLGQQYGYTF,TGTGCCAGCAGCTTGGGACAGCAGTATGGCTACACCTTC
.,.,TRBV30,TRBJ1-1,CAWSVRGAKAFF,TGTGCCTGGAGTGTACGAGGGGCGAAAGCTTTCTTT
.,.,TRBV28,TRBJ2-6,CASAAGANVLTF,TGTGCCAGCGCGGCTGGGGCCAACGTCCTGACTTTC
.,once,TRBV27,TRBJ2-2,CASSLRGVVTGELFF,TGTGCTAGCAGTTTACGGGGCGTGGTTACCGGGGAGCTGTTTTTT
.,.,TRBV4-1,TRBJ2-2,CASSQDRQPNTGELFF,TGCGCCAGCAGCCAAGATCGACAGCCTAACACCGGGGAGCTGTTTTTT
.,.,TRBV5-1,TRBJ2-5,CASSYTRGRETQYF,TGCGCCAGCAGCTATACCAGGGGTCGAGAGACCCAGTACTTC
TRBD1,.,TRBV5-1,TRBJ2-7,CASSRGQTYEQYF,TGCGCCAGCAGCCGGGGACAGACCTACGAGCAGTACTTC
.,.,TRBV29-1,TRBJ1-5,CSVEGSRVGEPQHF,TGCAGCGTTGAAGGTTCGAGGGTTGGCGAGCCCCAGCATTTT
.,.,TRBV19,TRBJ2-2,CASSELLPMRGELFF,TGTGCCAGTAGTGAACTCCTCCCCATGCGCGGGGAGCTGTTTTTT
.,.,TRBV4-1,TRBJ2-5,CASSQDTRLQETQYF,TGCGCCAGCAGCCAAGATACTCGACTTCAAGAGACCCAGTACTTC
.,once,TRBV7-3,TRBJ2-1,CASSLTAGVSYNEQFF,TGTGCCAGCAGCTTAACTGCAGGGGTCTCCTACAATGAGCAGTTCTTC
TRBD1,.,TRBV10-3,TRBJ1-4,CAISARTGGDEKLFF,TGTGCCATCAGTGCCCGGACAGGGGGCGATGAAAAACTGTTTTTT
.,.,TRBV4-1,TRBJ1-2,CASSQEGRGSYGYTF,TGCGCCAGCAGCCAAGAGGGGCGGGGTAGCTACGGCTACACCTTC
.,.,TRBV12-2,TRBJ1-2,CASRSLPTWAVYGYTF,TGTGCAAGTCGCTCCCTCCCCACCTGGGCAGTCTATGGCTACACCTTC
.,.,TRBV30,TRBJ1-1,CAWSNALMNTEAFF,TGTGCCTGGAGTAACGCACTTATGAACACTGAAGCTTTCTTT
.,.,TRBV7-2,TRBJ2-7,CASSLGGSTYEQYF,TGTGCCAGCAGCTTAGGAGGCAGCACCTACGAGCAGTACTTC